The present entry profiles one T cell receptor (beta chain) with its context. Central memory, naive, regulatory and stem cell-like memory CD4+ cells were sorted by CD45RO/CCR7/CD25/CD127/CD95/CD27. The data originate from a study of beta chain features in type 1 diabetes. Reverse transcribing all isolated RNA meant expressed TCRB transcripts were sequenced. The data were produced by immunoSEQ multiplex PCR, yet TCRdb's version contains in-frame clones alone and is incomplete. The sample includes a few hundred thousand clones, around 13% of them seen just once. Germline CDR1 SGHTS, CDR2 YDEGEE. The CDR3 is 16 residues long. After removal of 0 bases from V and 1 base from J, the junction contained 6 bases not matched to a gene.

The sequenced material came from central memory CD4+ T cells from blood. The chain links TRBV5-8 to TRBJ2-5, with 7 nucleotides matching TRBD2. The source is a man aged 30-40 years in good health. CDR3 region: CASSLESGGGQETQYF. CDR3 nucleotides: TGTGCCAGCAGCTTGGAGTCGGGCGGGGGCCAAGAGACCCAGTACTTC.